This T cell receptor beta chain was retrieved from a study of blood T cell repertoires in COVID-19. In the study overall: Nucleic acid was either cDNA or gDNA, and it came from T cells, B-cell-depleted T cells, or PBMCs.

Germline V gene data show CDR1 as SQVTM and CDR2 as ANQGSEA. With V trimmed by 4 bases and J by 3 bases, 14 bases remained unmatched. This CDR3 region has 16 residues. Recovered status applied to Cohort 3 donors who had two consecutive negative PCRs. It also applied to those with clearance or with symptom resolution. Profiled with immunoSEQ multiplex PCR; TCRdb holds only in-frame clones, not every one. Of about 180,000 clones listed, 86% are singletons. This clone was picked up a small number of times. This TCR was recovered from a woman between 25 and 40 years old who had recovered from COVID-19. The sample comprised PBMCs or T cells enriched from blood (not recorded which). The chain carries TRBV29-1 and TRBJ1-1; 7 bases align to TRBD1. CDR3 nucleotides: TGCAGCGTTGCCGATCGACAGGGTAGCCGGTACACTGAAGCTTTCTTT. It specifies CSVADRQGSRYTEAFF.